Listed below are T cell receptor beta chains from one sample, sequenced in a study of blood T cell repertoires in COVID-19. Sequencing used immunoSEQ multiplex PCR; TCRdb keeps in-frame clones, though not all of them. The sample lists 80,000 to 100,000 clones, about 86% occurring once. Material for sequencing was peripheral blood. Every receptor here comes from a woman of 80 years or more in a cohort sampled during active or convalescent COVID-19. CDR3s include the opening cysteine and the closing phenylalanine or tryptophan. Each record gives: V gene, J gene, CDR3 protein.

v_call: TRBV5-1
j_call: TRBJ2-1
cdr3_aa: CASSIPAGEGYEQFF

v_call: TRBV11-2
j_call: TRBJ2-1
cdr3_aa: CASSFAASGRPNEQFF

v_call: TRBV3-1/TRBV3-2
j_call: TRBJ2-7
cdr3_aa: CASSQGQGGEQYF

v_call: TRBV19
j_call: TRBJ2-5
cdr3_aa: CASSIGLPGEETQYF

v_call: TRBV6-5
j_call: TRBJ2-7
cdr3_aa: CASRLGPPYEQYF

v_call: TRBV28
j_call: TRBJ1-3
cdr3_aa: CASRGDKLSTGNTIYF

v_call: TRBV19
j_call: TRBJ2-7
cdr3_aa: CASSNGGTMSSYEQYF

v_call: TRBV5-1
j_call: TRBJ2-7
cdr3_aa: CASSPAGTGPYEQYF

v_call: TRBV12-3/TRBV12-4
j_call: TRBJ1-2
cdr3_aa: CASSLVRGDGYTF

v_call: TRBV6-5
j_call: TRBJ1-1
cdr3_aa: CASLRELGRSTEAFF

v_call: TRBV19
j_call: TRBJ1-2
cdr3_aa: CASSIGQGRADGYTF

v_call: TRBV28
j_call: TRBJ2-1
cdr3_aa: CASSSGGRSYNEQFF

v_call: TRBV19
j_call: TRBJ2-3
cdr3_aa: CASSIPGGSSTDTQYF

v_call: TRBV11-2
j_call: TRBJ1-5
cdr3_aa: CASSRETGKFNQPQHF

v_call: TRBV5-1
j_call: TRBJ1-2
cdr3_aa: CASSLGPGGNYGYTF

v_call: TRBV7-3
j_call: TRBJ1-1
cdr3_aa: CASRKGDSSTEAFF

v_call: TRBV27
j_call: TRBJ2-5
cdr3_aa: CASSLPGPRQTQYF

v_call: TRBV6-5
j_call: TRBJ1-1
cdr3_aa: CASKRGREAFF

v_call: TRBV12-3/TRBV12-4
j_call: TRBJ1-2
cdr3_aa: CASSAPGQYGYTF

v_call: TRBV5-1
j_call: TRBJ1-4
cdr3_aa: CASSPTGTNEKLFF

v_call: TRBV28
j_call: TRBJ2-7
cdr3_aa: CASSYTPRGGEQYF

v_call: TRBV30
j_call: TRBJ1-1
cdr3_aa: CAWSVRAEAFF

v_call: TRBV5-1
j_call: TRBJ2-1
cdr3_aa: CASSLGDSGNEQFF

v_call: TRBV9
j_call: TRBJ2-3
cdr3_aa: CASSVAPGLAGDTDTQYF

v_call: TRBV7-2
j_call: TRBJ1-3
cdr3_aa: CASSLGGQVSGNTIYF

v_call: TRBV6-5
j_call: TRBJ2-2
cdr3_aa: CASRGRTGETGELFF

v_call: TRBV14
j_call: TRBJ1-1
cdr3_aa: CASSQLGQGAGNTEAFF

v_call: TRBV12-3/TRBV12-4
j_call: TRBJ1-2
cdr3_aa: CASSRTGGYGYTF

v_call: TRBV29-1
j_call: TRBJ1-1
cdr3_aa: CSVWDSKNTEAFF

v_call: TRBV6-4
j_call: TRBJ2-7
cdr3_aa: CASSDPGTGSYEQYF

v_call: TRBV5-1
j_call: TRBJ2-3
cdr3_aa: CASSLAATGPSTDTQYF

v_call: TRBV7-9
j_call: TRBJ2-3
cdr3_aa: CASSPRTVSTDTQYF

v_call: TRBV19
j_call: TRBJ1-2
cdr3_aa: CASSIPSTGLYGYTF

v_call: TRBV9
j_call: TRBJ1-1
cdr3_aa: CASSVGDTSNTEAFF

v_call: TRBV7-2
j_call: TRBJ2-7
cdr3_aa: CASSLVLAGVDPYF

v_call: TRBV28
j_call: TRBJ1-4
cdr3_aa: CASSLIEAGTNEKLFF

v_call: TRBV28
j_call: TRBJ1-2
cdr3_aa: CASSRQGLRDGYTF

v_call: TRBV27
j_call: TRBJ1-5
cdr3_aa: CASSWLADQPQHF

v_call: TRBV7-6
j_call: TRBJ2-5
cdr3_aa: CASTHSGSETQYF

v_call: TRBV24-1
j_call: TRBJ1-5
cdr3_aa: CATSDPGQGGNQPQHF

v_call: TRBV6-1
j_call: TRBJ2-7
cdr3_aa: CASSEIDQGAFEQYF

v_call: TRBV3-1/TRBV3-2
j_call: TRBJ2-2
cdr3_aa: CASSQVPNIPGELFF

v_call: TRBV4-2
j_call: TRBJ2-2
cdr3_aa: CASRDREGDTGELFF

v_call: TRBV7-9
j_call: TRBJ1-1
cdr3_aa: CASKSWTGGTEAFF

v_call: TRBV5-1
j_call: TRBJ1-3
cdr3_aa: CASSLSEPSGNTIYF

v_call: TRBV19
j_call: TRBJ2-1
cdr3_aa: CASSPLAGAHNEQFF

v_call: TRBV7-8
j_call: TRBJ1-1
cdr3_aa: CASRENRGRTEAFF

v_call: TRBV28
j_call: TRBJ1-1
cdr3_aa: CASSRDRPMNTEAFF

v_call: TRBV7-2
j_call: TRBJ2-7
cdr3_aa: CASSSPYLRYEQYF

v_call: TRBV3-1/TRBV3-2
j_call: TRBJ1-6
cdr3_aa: CASSQDPSPLHF